Listed here are 18 T cell receptor beta chains from one sample, sequenced in a study of T cell responses to AZD1222 COVID-19 vaccine. Clones were read by immunoSEQ multiplex PCR, and TCRdb kept only the in-frame ones, dropping some. The data contain about 110,000 clones, roughly four fifths of them singletons. The sample here was peripheral blood, taken on day 0 of AZD1222 vaccination. Every receptor here comes from an adult in good health.

This clone was observed a few times. V usage is TRBV4-1 and J usage is TRBJ1-6; TRBD1 might be the D (5 bases). Germline loops: CDR1 MGHRA, CDR2 YSYEKL. The CDR3 loop spans 17 amino acids. Trimming stripped 9 bases from V and 9 bases from J, with 27 bases between. CDR3 DNA sequence: TGCGCCAGTACTCTCATATTTCCCACCTTGGGGCGTTCACCCCTCCACTTT. Translation gives CASTLIFPTLGRSPLHF.

This chain joins TRBV28 and TRBJ1-2, with a weak D call TRBD1 (6 bases). The CDR3 runs 12 residues. Germline loops: CDR1 MDHEN, CDR2 SYDVKM. Deletions cut 6 bases from V and 6 bases from J, with 11 bases between. CDR3 amino acids: CASSLQGNGYTF. The CDR3 DNA reads TGTGCCAGCAGCCTACAGGGAAATGGCTACACCTTC.

The V gene is TRBV29-1, the J gene TRBJ1-1; D is unclear. Trimming removed 0 bases at V and 6 bases at J, with 8 bases between. This CDR3 has 12 amino acids. CDR1 is SQVTM and CDR2 is ANQGSEA in the germline V gene. In DNA, the CDR3 is TGCAGCGTTGAAGAACAAGGATCTGAAGCTTTCTTT. Amino acids: CSVEEQGSEAFF.

The chain is built from TRBV7-6 and TRBJ2-2, with TRBD2 matching over 11 bases. The CDR3 loop spans 18 amino acids. Germline V gene sequence: CDR1 SGHVS, CDR2 FNYEAQ. The ends lost 2 bases at V and 1 base at J; junction bases unmatched: 6. The CDR3 sequence: CASSLIGGLAGNTGELFF. Written as DNA, the CDR3 is TGTGCCAGCAGCTTAATAGGTGGACTAGCGGGGAACACCGGGGAGCTGTTTTTT. The variable domain in full, completed from reference TRBV7-6 and TRBJ2-2, reads GAGVSQSPRYKVTKRGQDVALRCDPISGHVSLYWYRQALGQGPEFLTYFNYEAQQDKSGLPNDRFSAERPEGSISTLTIQRTEQRDSAMYRCASSLIGGLAGNTGELFFGEGSRLTVL.

The table lists this clone with a few counts. This sequence joins TRBV2 and TRBJ1-2; 8 bases are a match to TRBD1. The CDR3 loop spans 16 amino acids. In germline, CDR1 is SNHLY, CDR2 FYNNEI. The V gene end was trimmed by 6 bases and the J gene end by 7 bases; junction bases not matched to a gene: 16. CDR3 sequence: CASSASSTGGLGGYTF. The DNA for the CDR3 is TGTGCCAGCAGCGCATCCTCCACAGGGGGGCTGGGTGGCTACACCTTC. The full variable domain, its missing parts supplied by reference TRBV2 and TRBJ1-2, is EPEVTQTPSHQVTQMGQEVILRCVPISNHLYFYWYRQILGQKVEFLVSFYNNEISEKSEIFDDQFSVERPDGSNFTLKIRSTKLEDSAMYFCASSASSTGGLGGYTFGSGTRLTVV.

The chain links TRBV29-1 to TRBJ1-3; 9 bases line up with TRBD1. V lost 6 bases and J lost 5; bases outside the gene matches: 8. Germline V CDR1 and CDR2: SQVTM, ANQGSEA. There are 14 residues in the CDR3. CDR3 region: CSVYRQGERNTIYF. The CDR3 DNA reads as TGCAGCGTATACCGACAGGGGGAAAGAAACACCATATATTTT.

The chain has TRBV7-7 and TRBJ1-1; D remains ambiguous. CDR3 length: 13 residues. Germline V gives CDR1 SSHAT, CDR2 FNYEAQ (reference sequence). Trimming cost V 5 bases and J 1 base, with 8 bases left between them. For the CDR3, the DNA is TGTGCCAGCAGCAAGGCGAGGAACACTGAAGCTTTCTTT. This codes for CASSKARNTEAFF.

The chain has TRBV6-1 and TRBJ1-1, with D tentatively TRBD1 (6 bases). The germline gives CDR1 MNHNS, CDR2 SASEGT. The ends were cut back, 1 base at V and 1 base at J, with 13 bases in the middle. This CDR3 has 16 residues. The CDR3 DNA follows: TGTGCCAGCAGTGAAGGGCGGGACAAAGCGAACACTGAAGCTTTCTTT. Its translation is CASSEGRDKANTEAFF.

This clone was counted a single time. CDR3 residues: CASSSTSGQALGGNTIYF. The CDR3, as DNA: TGCGCCAGCAGCTCAACATCGGGACAGGCATTGGGAGGAAACACCATATATTTT. The V call is TRBV4-3, the J call TRBJ1-3; 8 nucleotides match TRBD1. Germline CDR1 LGHNA, CDR2 YSLEER. Trimming cost V 5 bases and J 4 bases; bases outside gene matches: 16. This CDR3 has 18 amino acids.

In this sample, this clone turned up once. The rearrangement joins TRBV28 to TRBJ2-1; D may be TRBD1 (6 bases). The CDR3 is made up of 15 amino acids. Trimming cost V 8 bases and J 0 bases, with 14 bases left between them. Germline V gene sequence: CDR1 MDHEN, CDR2 SYDVKM. Here the CDR3 reads CASYLRGSSYNEQFF. The CDR3 nucleotides read TGTGCCAGCTATCTTAGGGGGAGCTCCTACAATGAGCAGTTCTTC.

The chain is built from TRBV6-5 and TRBJ2-1; 11 nucleotides align to TRBD1. Trimming removed 5 bases from V and 10 bases from J; junction bases left unmatched: 7. Germline V CDR1 and CDR2: MNHEY, SVGAGI. The CDR3 is 14 amino acids. CDR3 in DNA: TGTGCCAGCAGTCGGACAGGGGGCGCATTGGAGCAGTTCTTC. This encodes CASSRTGGALEQFF.

The rearrangement links TRBV4-3 to TRBJ2-1, with 7 bases matching TRBD2. The germline gives CDR1 LGHNA, CDR2 YSLEER. The CDR3 extends over 16 amino acids. V lost 0 bases and J lost 3; bases outside the gene matches: 5. CDR3 bases: TGCGCCAGCAGCCAAGACACGGGGGGTCTCTACAATGAGCAGTTCTTC. Its protein product is CASSQDTGGLYNEQFF.

This chain joins TRBV4-1 and TRBJ2-1; TRBD2 aligns across 7 bases. The length of the CDR3 is 20 residues. J lost 0 bases, V lost 3 bases, and 17 bases had no gene match. Germline CDR1 reads MGHRA; CDR2 reads YSYEKL. The CDR3 here is CASSHPEMPPGGSSYNEQFF. The CDR3 DNA reads as TGCGCCAGCAGCCACCCCGAGATGCCCCCTGGCGGGAGCTCCTACAATGAGCAGTTCTTC.

At least ten counts were recorded for this clone. The chain uses TRBV18 and TRBJ1-2; D uncertain. Germline V gene lookup returns CDR1 KGHSH and CDR2 LQKENI. This CDR3 is 16 amino acids long. V was trimmed by 0 bases and J by 0 bases, leaving 11 bases between them. For the CDR3, the DNA is TGTGCCAGCTCACCACCGTCGCTCAGGACTAACTATGGCTACACCTTC. Translation: CASSPPSLRTNYGYTF.

This clone was found many times. J is TRBJ2-7 and V is TRBV10-2; 7 bases line up with TRBD1. This CDR3 comprises 15 residues. Germline V gives CDR1 WSHSY, CDR2 SAAADI. J was trimmed by 0 bases and V by 8 bases; bases with no gene match: 10. The chain's CDR3 is CASQRQRDSSYEQYF. The CDR3 region has the DNA TGCGCCAGCCAGCGCCAAAGGGACAGCTCCTACGAGCAGTACTTC.

CDR3 DNA: TGTGCCAGCAGCCCCTGGCGGGGGGAGTTGGGTACGCAGTATTTT. It specifies CASSPWRGELGTQYF. The chain combines TRBV7-9 with TRBJ2-3; 8 nucleotides align to TRBD2. The CDR3 covers 15 residues. Trimming took 5 bases from V and 8 from J; bases not matched to a gene: 12. Germline V gene sequence: CDR1 SEHNR, CDR2 FQNEAQ (reference sequence). Variable domain in full (rest from reference TRBV7-9 and TRBJ2-3): DTGVSQNPRHKITKRGQNVTFRCDPISEHNRLYWYRQTLGQGPEFLTYFQNEAQLEKSRLLSDRFSAERPKGSFSTLEIQRTEQGDSAMYLCASSPWRGELGTQYFGPGTRLTVL.

V usage is TRBV5-6 and J usage is TRBJ2-5; 10 positions match TRBD2. Trimming at V came to 3 bases and at J to 0 bases, leaving 5 bases not matched to a gene. The CDR3 sequence is 16 residues long. The germline gives CDR1 SGHDT, CDR2 YYEEEE. The CDR3 DNA sequence: TGTGCCAGCAGCTATCCTAGCGGGAGTAACCAAGAGACCCAGTACTTC. Protein sequence: CASSYPSGSNQETQYF.

This chain links TRBV6-2 or TRBV6-3 with TRBJ1-5, with a tentative D call TRBD1 (6 bases). CDR3 length equals 15 residues. The germline V gene has CDR1 MNHEY and CDR2 SVGEGT. V dropped 4 bases and J dropped 5 bases, with 15 bases sitting between them. The CDR3 DNA sequence: TGTGCCAGCAGTTCGACCAACAGGGTCGATCAGCCCCAGCATTTT. Translating it yields CASSSTNRVDQPQHF.